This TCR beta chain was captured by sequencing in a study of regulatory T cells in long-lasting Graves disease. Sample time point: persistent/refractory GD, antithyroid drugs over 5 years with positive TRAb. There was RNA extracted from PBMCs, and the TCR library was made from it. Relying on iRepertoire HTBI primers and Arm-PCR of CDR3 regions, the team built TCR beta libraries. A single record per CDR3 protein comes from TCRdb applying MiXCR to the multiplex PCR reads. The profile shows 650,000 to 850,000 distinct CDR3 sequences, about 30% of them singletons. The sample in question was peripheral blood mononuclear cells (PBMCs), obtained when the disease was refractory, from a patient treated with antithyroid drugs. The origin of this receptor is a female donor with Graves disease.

This CDR3 is CASSSSGTDGEAFF. Written as DNA, the CDR3 is TGCGCCAGCAGCTCTTCCGGGACAGATGGTGAAGCTTTCTTT. The chain carries TRBV5-1 and TRBJ1-1; 7 nucleotides agree with TRBD1. The germline gives CDR1 SGHRS, CDR2 YFSETQ. Trimming removed 3 bases from V and 7 bases from J; junction bases left unmatched: 9. This CDR3 spans 14 amino acids.